The 21 T cell receptor beta chains given below trace back to one sample, sequenced in a study of beta chain features in type 1 diabetes. Their antigens are not known. Study-wide findings and caveats: Patients with Type 1 diabetes showed moderately but significantly shorter TCRB CDR3s in all four CD4+ subsets.

Every bit of the isolated RNA underwent reverse transcription, so sequencing read expressed TCRB transcripts. TCRdb's table, derived via immunoSEQ multiplex PCR, lists solely in-frame clones and lacks some. The table records hundreds of thousands of clones, about 14% of them present only once. Material for sequencing was naive CD4+ T cells from blood. The receptors were sampled from a man younger than 35 with type 1 diabetes.

The chain carries TRBV9 and TRBJ1-2; no reliable D call. CDR3 length: 12 residues. CDR1 and CDR2 from the germline V gene are SGDLS and YYNGEE. V shed 0 bases and J shed 6 bases, with 6 bases lying between them. The CDR3 region is CASSVAWDGYTF. The CDR3, as DNA: TGTGCCAGCAGCGTAGCGTGGGATGGCTACACCTTC.

This clone has just a few counts. The chain joins TRBV18 to TRBJ1-2; D remains ambiguous. The CDR3 is 17 residues long. In germline, CDR1 is KGHSH, CDR2 LQKENI. The V end was cut by 3 bases, the J end by 1 base, with 18 bases between. CDR3 amino acids: CASSPLPIGRVNYGYTF. In DNA, the CDR3 is TGTGCCAGCTCACCCCTACCCATCGGCCGGGTTAACTATGGCTACACCTTC.

This chain links TRBV27 with TRBJ1-1; TRBD1 is a possible D gene (5 bases). The V and J ends lost 4 bases and 3 bases respectively, with 15 bases between them. CDR3 length: 15 residues. Germline values: CDR1 MNHEY, CDR2 SMNVEV (reference sequence). CDR3 region: CASSSLGAADTEAFF. The CDR3 nucleotides are TGTGCCAGCAGTTCATTAGGGGCCGCGGACACTGAAGCTTTCTTT.

Only a few counts were recorded for this clone. This rearrangement joins TRBV29-1 to TRBJ2-3, with D possibly being TRBD2 (6 bases). The CDR3 has 14 residues. V was cut by 5 bases and J by 1 base, with 13 bases left in between. In germline, CDR1 is SQVTM, CDR2 ANQGSEA. The CDR3, as DNA: TGCAGCGTTAGAACTAGCCGGGGCACAGATACGCAGTATTTT. Amino acid sequence: CSVRTSRGTDTQYF.

The chain combines TRBV15 with TRBJ2-2; TRBD1 is a possible D gene (5 bases). Germline-derived CDR1 and CDR2 are LNHNV and YYDKDF (reference sequence). This CDR3 region has 17 residues. V lost 6 bases to trimming and J lost 0 bases, with 17 bases between them. Written as DNA, the CDR3 is TGTGCCACCAGAGAGTGGATGACAGTTACGAACACCGGGGAGCTGTTTTTT. Its translation: CATREWMTVTNTGELFF.

This chain joins TRBV11-3 and TRBJ2-1; 16 positions match TRBD2. V was clipped by 0 bases and J by 8 bases; unmatched bases: 4. Per the germline V gene, CDR1 is SGHNT and CDR2 is YENEEA. This CDR3 has 17 residues. The CDR3 nucleotides are TGTGCCAGCAGCTTAGAGGCGGGGACTAGCGGGAGGGATGAGCAGTTCTTC. This sequence encodes CASSLEAGTSGRDEQFF.

This clone was seen more than once but under ten times. The chain links TRBV18 to TRBJ2-7; D might be TRBD1 or TRBD2, each matching 5 bases. The CDR3 spans 14 residues. From germline, CDR1 is KGHSH and CDR2 LQKENI. The ends were cut back, 1 base at V and 3 bases at J, with 10 bases in the middle. The CDR3 DNA reads as TGTGCCAGCTCACCACTCGGGGCTGACTACGAGCAGTACTTC. Translation: CASSPLGADYEQYF.

This clone appeared a few times. The DNA for the CDR3 is TGTGCCAGCAGTATTCAGGACTCAACCCACAATGAGCAGTTCTTC. Encoded protein: CASSIQDSTHNEQFF. V is TRBV2 and J is TRBJ2-1; weak D call: TRBD2 (5 bases). V was clipped by 5 bases and J by 5 bases, with 16 bases between them. Per the germline V gene, CDR1 is SNHLY and CDR2 is FYNNEI. CDR3 length: 15 residues.

A few counts support this clone. The rearrangement uses TRBV5-4 and TRBJ2-7; D assignment may be TRBD1 or TRBD2 (5 bases each). The CDR3 totals 14 residues. V was pared by 2 bases and J by 6 bases, with 15 bases between. Germline CDR1 SGHNT, CDR2 YYREEE (reference sequence). The CDR3 protein is CASSFPGSSVEQYF. Written as DNA, the CDR3 is TGTGCCAGCAGCTTCCCAGGGAGTTCTGTCGAGCAGTACTTC.

The table lists this clone with a few counts. Sequence at one end of the junction differs from germline and may be a read error. The chain recombines TRBV5-8 with TRBJ1-1, with 10 bases aligning to TRBD1. The length of the CDR3 is 14 residues. Germline V gives CDR1 SGHTS, CDR2 YDEGEE. CDR3: CASRVGQGNSEAFF. The CDR3 coding sequence is TGTGCCAGCAGAGTGGGACAGGGGAACTCTGAAGCTTTCTTT.

This clone turned up a few times. Other DNA sequences in this specimen translate into the identical CDR3. The V gene is TRBV5-1, the J gene TRBJ2-7, with D unresolved. The CDR3 sequence is 13 residues long. Germline CDR1 SGHRS, CDR2 YFSETQ. Trimming cost V 0 bases and J 4 bases, with 8 bases left between them. The chain's CDR3 is CASSLDRAYEQYF. CDR3 sequence (DNA): TGCGCCAGCAGCTTGGACAGAGCATACGAGCAGTACTTC.

There are a few counts of this clone. The CDR3 DNA reads TGTGCCAGCAGCCTGGGGGGACTAGCGTCTTCCTACGAGCAGTACTTC. Amino acid sequence: CASSLGGLASSYEQYF. The rearrangement joins TRBV2 to TRBJ2-7; 10 nucleotides agree with TRBD2. V gave up 6 bases and J gave up 1 base; unmatched junction bases: 9. This CDR3 contains 16 residues. Germline V gene lookup returns CDR1 SNHLY and CDR2 FYNNEI.

This chain connects TRBV9 to TRBJ2-3; 7 nucleotides match TRBD2. Germline V lookup: CDR1 SGDLS, CDR2 YYNGEE. With 6 bases clipped from V and 2 bases from J, the junction kept 6 bases outside the gene matches. The CDR3 loop spans 14 amino acids. In DNA form, the CDR3 reads TGTGCCAGCACCCCAGCGGGGTTCACAGATACGCAGTATTTT. As protein: CASTPAGFTDTQYF.

The chain uses TRBV5-4 and TRBJ2-7, with D possibly being TRBD1 or TRBD2 (5 bases each). Trimming left V 0 bases short and J 7 bases short, with 17 bases between. CDR1 and CDR2 from the germline V gene are SGHNT and YYREEE (reference sequence). The CDR3 sequence is 15 residues long. CDR3 amino acids: CASSLGGSPYQEQYF. CDR3 in DNA: TGTGCCAGCAGCTTGGGGGGGTCTCCATACCAAGAGCAGTACTTC.

This chain links TRBV29-1 with TRBJ2-5; a possible D gene is TRBD2 (5 bases). Deletions cut 4 bases from V and 6 bases from J, with 12 bases between. This CDR3 has 12 amino acids. Looked up from germline, CDR1 is SQVTM and CDR2 is ANQGSEA. In nucleotides, the CDR3 is TGCAGCGTTGCACCGGGATCGCAGACCCAGTACTTC. Translated: CSVAPGSQTQYF.

J is TRBJ1-2 and V is TRBV28, with TRBD1 matching 7 bases. J gave up 0 bases and V 2 bases, and 3 bases lay outside the gene matches. Germline V gene sequence: CDR1 MDHEN, CDR2 SYDVKM. This CDR3 has 15 amino acids. CDR3 loop: CASSLGQVTNYGYTF. The CDR3, as DNA: TGTGCCAGCAGTTTAGGACAGGTCACTAACTATGGCTACACCTTC.

This clone has only a few counts. The chain combines TRBV18 with TRBJ1-1; 9 positions agree with TRBD1. The length of the CDR3 is 17 residues. V was clipped by 1 base and J by 3 bases; unmatched bases: 9. The V gene's germline CDR1 is KGHSH and CDR2 LQKENI. The CDR3 reads CASSPLGDREWYTEAFF. Written as DNA, the CDR3 is TGTGCCAGCTCACCACTCGGGGACAGGGAATGGTACACTGAAGCTTTCTTT.

J is TRBJ1-1 and V is TRBV5-1; 9 bases match TRBD1. CDR1 and CDR2 (germline): SGHRS, YFSETQ. J gave up 1 base and V 4 bases, and 11 bases lay outside the gene matches. CDR3 length: 17 amino acids. The CDR3 loop is CASSPLLQGARNTEAFF. CDR3 sequence (DNA): TGCGCCAGCAGCCCCCTGTTACAGGGGGCCCGGAACACTGAAGCTTTCTTT.

In DNA form, the CDR3 reads TGTGCCAGCAGCGTAGGGATTGGTGGGGGCTACGAGCAGTACTTC. Translating it yields CASSVGIGGGYEQYF. The rearrangement uses TRBV9 and TRBJ2-7, with D tentatively TRBD1 or TRBD2 (5 bases each). CDR1 and CDR2 (germline): SGDLS, YYNGEE. The CDR3 length is 15 residues. The germline V and J ends were trimmed by 0 bases and 3 bases, with 13 bases remaining between them.

The chain carries TRBV4-1 and TRBJ2-7, with a possible D match to TRBD1 (5 bases). Germline CDR1 and CDR2: MGHRA and YSYEKL. CDR3 length equals 15 residues. V was cut by 1 base and J by 4 bases, with 14 bases left in between. The CDR3 loop reads CASSQVFGQVYEQYF. The CDR3 DNA reads TGCGCCAGCAGCCAAGTGTTCGGACAAGTTTACGAGCAGTACTTC.

This clone was seen a few times. The rearrangement links TRBV27 to TRBJ1-1, with TRBD1 matching 8 bases. The CDR3 contains 15 residues. V dropped 8 bases and J dropped 3; count of bases not matched to a gene: 11. The V gene's germline CDR1 is MNHEY and CDR2 SMNVEV (reference sequence). This CDR3 is CASGSDRAVYTEAFF. CDR3 DNA: TGTGCCAGCGGATCGGACAGGGCGGTATACACTGAAGCTTTCTTT.